This entry lists 8 T cell receptor beta chains sequenced from one sample in a study of T cell responses to AZD1222 COVID-19 vaccine (dated by TCRdb to about 2021). Sample time point, as interpreted from the label and publication: about 28 days (+/-7) after the second vaccine dose. The library was produced with the immunoSEQ multiplex PCR assay. TCRdb provides this immuneACCESS table in a form limited to in-frame rearrangements. Some clones are lacking; in checked studies, under half of them reflect an unresolved V gene, and why the rest are absent is not known. The sample data list fewer than 200,000 clones, and roughly 88% of these were observed just once. The ten largest clones capture 11% of the sample. The sample here was peripheral blood, taken 28 days after the second AZD1222 dose. The receptors originated from an adult who received the AZD1222 COVID-19 vaccine.

This rearrangement joins TRBV6-5 to TRBJ2-3; 12 nucleotides match TRBD2. Germline V gives CDR1 MNHEY, CDR2 SVGAGI. The CDR3 is made up of 14 amino acids. V shed 7 bases and J 4 bases; nucleotides not matched to a gene: 3. CDR3 region: CASITSGGSDTQYF. In nucleotides, the CDR3 is TGTGCCAGCATAACTAGCGGGGGGTCAGATACGCAGTATTTT.

The V and J genes are TRBV28 and TRBJ1-1; D unresolved. Germline CDR1 is MDHEN and CDR2 is SYDVKM. Trimming took 6 bases from V and 0 from J, leaving 17 bases between them. The CDR3 runs 16 residues. CDR3 DNA sequence: TGTGCCAGCAGCCTAGTCGCGAGCCCAATGAACACTGAAGCTTTCTTT. It specifies CASSLVASPMNTEAFF.

This chain joins TRBV9 and TRBJ1-4, with D uncertain. The CDR3 totals 13 residues. CDR1 is SGDLS, CDR2 YYNGEE, per germline. With 4 bases removed from V and 4 bases from J, the gap between germline ends came to 8 bases. CDR3 amino acids: CASSNQVNEKLFF. CDR3 coding DNA: TGTGCCAGCAGCAACCAGGTTAATGAAAAACTGTTTTTT.

This clone appeared a single time. The rearrangement uses TRBV3-1 (or the pseudogene TRBV3-2) and TRBJ1-6, with D uncertain. The length of the CDR3 is 13 residues. The germline V and J ends were trimmed by 2 bases and 10 bases, with 9 bases remaining between them. From germline, CDR1 is LGHDT and CDR2 YNNKEL (reference sequence). CDR3 protein: CASSQPGRSPLHF. For the CDR3, the DNA is TGTGCCAGCAGCCAACCTGGGAGGTCACCCCTCCACTTT.

The chain uses TRBV30 and TRBJ1-6, with 9 bases that match TRBD1. The CDR3 totals 16 residues. Germline trimming cut 2 bases from V and 4 bases from J; bases unmatched to any gene: 6. CDR1 is GTSNPN, CDR2 SVGIG, per germline (reference sequence). The CDR3 is CAWSSTGGRYNSPLHF. The CDR3 nucleotides read TGTGCCTGGAGTTCGACAGGGGGTCGATATAATTCACCCCTCCACTTT.

This clone has just one count. CDR3 residues: CASSTGLAGAADTQYF. CDR3 nucleotide sequence: TGTGCCAGCAGCACGGGACTAGCGGGGGCAGCAGATACGCAGTATTTT. The chain carries TRBV7-9 and TRBJ2-3; TRBD2 matches 14 bases. Per the germline V gene, CDR1 is SEHNR and CDR2 is FQNEAQ (reference sequence). With 5 bases clipped from V and 4 bases from J, the junction kept 5 bases outside the gene matches. The CDR3 contains 16 residues.

The chain recombines TRBV13 with TRBJ2-7; weak D call: TRBD1 (5 bases). V gave up 3 bases and J gave up 3 bases, with 6 bases separating them. This CDR3 has 12 amino acids. The germline gives CDR1 PRHDT, CDR2 FYEKMQ (reference sequence). CDR3 protein: CASSFQGYEQYF. The CDR3 DNA reads TGTGCCAGCAGCTTTCAGGGCTACGAGCAGTACTTC.

This clone came up a few times. V is TRBV5-1 and J is TRBJ2-2; tentative D call: TRBD1 (5 bases). V was shortened by 6 bases and J by 0 bases, with 9 bases between the two germline ends. The germline V gene encodes CDR1 SGHRS and CDR2 YFSETQ. The CDR3 has 14 residues. The CDR3 loop is CASKGVSNTGELFF. CDR3 nucleotide sequence: TGCGCCAGCAAAGGGGTTTCGAACACCGGGGAGCTGTTTTTT. Full variable domain (remainder filled in from reference TRBV5-1 and TRBJ2-2): KAGVTQTPRYLIKTRGQQVTLSCSPISGHRSVSWYQQTPGQGLQFLFEYFSETQRNKGNFPGRFSGRQFSNSRSEMNVSTLELGDSALYLCASKGVSNTGELFFGEGSRLTVL.